This TCR beta chain is drawn from a study of T-cell memory formation after mild COVID-19 (dated by TCRdb to the early 2020s). Background for the entire study: TCR sequence clusters from the two donors were largely donor specific. Longitudinal TCRalpha and TCRbeta repertoire sequencing tracked T-cell clones expanding and contracting after mild COVID-19 in a couple of donors. The cohort was made up of two young adult volunteers, one female and one male, who were previously healthy.

Ficoll-Paque density gradient centrifugation was used to isolate PBMCs. Summary of the overall study and its limitations: Contracting CD4+ clones were found mainly in CM and EM memory subsets, while CD8+ clones were enriched in EMRA. Only a couple of mild cases were covered by the study, and larger cohorts that include severe cases with pre-infection samples were considered necessary. The detection of some responding clones in pre-infection memory suggests that pre-existing cross-reactive memory T cells joined the SARS-CoV-2 response. Balanced CD4/CD8 phenotypes were observed for clones contracting from day 15 to 85, whereas a bias towards CD4+ was observed for a second wave of clones expanding from day 15 to 37. Whether the second-wave clones peaking on day 37 were SARS-CoV-2 specific was not confirmed.

The reads were generated on an Illumina NovaSeq 6000. cDNA libraries for TCRalpha and TCRbeta were prepared by 5'RACE using constant-segment primers, with sample barcodes and unique molecular identifiers added. RNA was extracted from every sample with Trizol reagent. The libraries were amplified in two PCR steps, and the second step added a second sample barcode and Illumina TruSeq adapters. The libraries were sequenced on an Illumina NovaSeq using 2 x 150 bp paired-end reads. Per the source publication's procedure: Demultiplexing of reads and collapsing into UMI-guided consensus sequences were performed with migec v1.2.7. Using mixcr v2.1.11, the UMI consensuses were aligned to TRA and TRB V and J templates and assembled into clonotypes. Expanded or contracted clonotypes were those called significant by both edgeR and NoisET, with noise models trained on biological replicates. For edgeR calls, the thresholds were a false discovery rate-adjusted p below 0.01 and a log2 fold-change of 1. As an exploratory analysis of dynamics, max-normalized trajectories of the 1000 most abundant clonotypes were examined with PCA combined with hierarchical clustering. Each responding clone was given a CD4 or CD8 phenotype based on the CD4+ and CD8+ repertoires, which had been sequenced separately. TCRdb reprocessing: public reads trimmed at Q25 with fastp, clones called with MiXCR, in-frame beta chains kept. Duplicate CDR3 protein sequences are folded into a single record with the most common DNA and genes. The V and J calls were determined by TCRdb, not by the authors. This sample lists over 30,000 distinct CDR3 sequences; 11% were detected once. 25% to 35% of the sample goes to the ten largest clones.

This clonotype was observed many times. What this receptor recognizes is not known. No much larger clonotype is one base removed from it; base qualities were not supplied. The CDR3, from cysteine to phenylalanine, totals 15 residues. Only the CDR3 DNA stays, 45 bases, in frame from base 1. From a lookup of the germline V gene (reference sequence), CDR1 and CDR2 are MNHEY and SMNVEV. Between the V and J ends, shortened by 3 bases and 3 bases respectively, the junction contains 15 bases. Source material: PBMCs or a T cell subset sorted from them (not recorded which). The chain joins TRBV27 to TRBJ2-7; the D gene is unclear. This receptor was taken from a man between 18 and 29 years old who had mild COVID-19 (a few samples of this study predate the infection). The sample titles of this study are shuffled in the database, so cell type and time point are left out; the donor was told from shared clones. The CDR3 has the sequence CASSFDMPGFYEQYF. The nucleotide sequence is given as TGTGCCAGCAGTTTTGACATGCCCGGCTTCTACGAGCAGTACTTC.